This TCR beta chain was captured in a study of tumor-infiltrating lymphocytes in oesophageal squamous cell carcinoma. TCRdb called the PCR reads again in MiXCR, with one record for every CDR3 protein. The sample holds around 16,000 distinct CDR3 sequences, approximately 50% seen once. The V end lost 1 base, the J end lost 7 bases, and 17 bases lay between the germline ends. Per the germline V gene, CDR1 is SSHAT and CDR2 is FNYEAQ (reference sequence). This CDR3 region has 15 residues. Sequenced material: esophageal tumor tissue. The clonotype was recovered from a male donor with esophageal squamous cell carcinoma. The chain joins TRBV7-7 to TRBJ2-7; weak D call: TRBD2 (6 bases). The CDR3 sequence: CASSLGSGGWNEQYF. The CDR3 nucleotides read TGTGCCAGCAGCTTAGGTTCCGGAGGGTGGAATGAGCAGTACTTC. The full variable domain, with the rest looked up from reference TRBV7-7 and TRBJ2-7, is GAGVSQSPRYKVTKRGQDVTLRCDPISSHATLYWYQQALGQGPEFLTYFNYEAQPDKSGLPSDRFSAERPEGSISTLTIQRTEQRDSAMYRCASSLGSGGWNEQYFGPGTRLTVT.